These 3 T cell receptor beta chains share one sample of origin, sequenced in a study of CD8 T cells in Susac syndrome. RNA totalling about 0.45 to 1 ug underwent reverse transcription with random hexamers. Using its own MiXCR run on the immunoSEQ multiplex PCR reads, TCRdb lists one record per CDR3 protein. Found here are around 90,000 distinct CDR3 sequences, roughly 96% of them singletons; the top ten hold 0.5% to 0.8%. Specimen: CD8+ T cells from PBMCs. These receptors all stem from a human donor with Susac syndrome.

The CDR3, as DNA: TGTGCCAGCAGTGGGGGAACGACAGGGCACACTGAAGCTTTCTTT. Protein: CASSGGTTGHTEAFF. The V and J genes are TRBV25-1 and TRBJ1-1; 7 bases are a match to TRBD1. Unmatched junction bases numbered 8, after V lost 4 bases and J lost 3 bases. Germline CDR1 and CDR2: MGHDK and SYGVNS. The CDR3 spans 15 residues. Based on the CDR3 plus reference TRBV25-1 and TRBJ1-1, the full variable domain is EADIYQTPRYLVIGTGKKITLECSQTMGHDKMYWYQQDPGMELHLIHYSYGVNSTEKGDLSSESTVSRIRTEHFPLTLESARPSHTSQYLCASSGGTTGHTEAFFGQGTRLTVV.

The chain is built from TRBV6-5 and TRBJ2-7; D gene ambiguous. The germline V gene encodes CDR1 MNHEY and CDR2 SVGAGI. With 4 bases removed from V and 0 bases from J, the gap between germline ends came to 13 bases. The CDR3 has 15 amino acids. The CDR3 bases are TGTGCCAGCAGTTTAGGAGTTTACTCCTCCTACGAGCAGTACTTC. This codes for CASSLGVYSSYEQYF.

This clonotype was seen once. The rearrangement links TRBV30 to TRBJ2-7, with D possibly being TRBD2 (5 bases). Trimming left V 3 bases short and J 4 bases short, with 10 bases between. Germline V gene sequence: CDR1 GTSNPN, CDR2 SVGIG (reference sequence). The CDR3 loop spans 12 amino acids. The DNA for the CDR3 is TGTGCCTGGAGAGAGGGTAGTTACGAGCAGTACTTC. Encoded protein: CAWREGSYEQYF. Using reference TRBV30 and TRBJ2-7 for the parts outside the CDR3, the full variable domain is SQTIHQWPATLVQPVGSPLSLECTVEGTSNPNLYWYRQAAGRGLQLLFYSVGIGQISSEVPQNLSASRPQDRQFILSSKKLLLSDSGFYLCAWREGSYEQYFGPGTRLTVT.